Presented here are 16 T cell receptor beta chains from one specimen sequenced in a study of blood T cell repertoires in COVID-19. Only in-frame clones appear in the TCRdb table, and some are missing; sequencing was by immunoSEQ multiplex PCR. The sample lists a few hundred thousand clones; about 91% were seen once. Sequenced material: peripheral blood. These receptors were collected from a woman aged 25-40 years with COVID-19, enrolled during active disease.

This clone was counted a few times. The chain combines TRBV25-1 with TRBJ1-6; D is uncertain. V was cut by 5 bases and J by 14 bases, with 19 bases left in between. The CDR3 sequence is 14 residues long. The germline gives CDR1 MGHDK, CDR2 SYGVNS. As DNA, the CDR3 is TGTGCCAGCAGTAACGCGGGCCTCTACGAGGCCCTCCACTTT. It specifies CASSNAGLYEALHF.

The count of this clone is one. This chain links TRBV9 with TRBJ2-1; 9 bases align to TRBD2. The J segment lost 2 bases and the V segment lost 0 bases, leaving 3 bases of the junction unmatched. Germline V gene lookup returns CDR1 SGDLS and CDR2 YYNGEE. The CDR3 length is 16 residues. Here the CDR3 reads CASSVDSGSTYNEQFF. CDR3 nucleotide sequence: TGTGCCAGCAGCGTAGATAGCGGGAGCACCTACAATGAGCAGTTCTTC. The full variable domain, in which reference TRBV9 and TRBJ2-1 provide the parts outside the CDR3, is DSGVTQTPKHLITATGQRVTLRCSPRSGDLSVYWYQQSLDQGLQFLIQYYNGEERAKGNILERFSAQQFPDLHSELNLSSLELGDSALYFCASSVDSGSTYNEQFFGPGTRLTVL.

The rearrangement links TRBV5-1 to TRBJ2-6; TRBD1 matches 7 bases. Losses at the gene ends were 2 bases for V and 0 bases for J; bases not matched to a gene: 8. CDR1 and CDR2 from the germline V gene are SGHRS and YFSETQ. The CDR3 loop spans 18 amino acids. The CDR3 DNA reads as TGCGCCAGCAGCTTTAGACCGGGACAGAGCTCTGGGGCCAACGTCCTGACTTTC. Translating it yields CASSFRPGQSSGANVLTF.

CDR3 nucleotides: TGTGCCAGCAGTGAATCGCAGGGTCGCACTGAAGCTTTCTTT. It codes for CASSESQGRTEAFF. The V call is TRBV25-1, the J call TRBJ1-1; TRBD1 might be the D (5 bases). The CDR3 has 14 amino acids. V was shortened by 1 base and J by 4 bases, with 10 bases between the two germline ends. CDR1 is MGHDK, CDR2 SYGVNS, per germline.

The rearrangement links TRBV7-8 to TRBJ1-1; the match to TRBD1 covers 7 bases. The germline V gene has CDR1 SGHVS and CDR2 FQNEAQ. The CDR3 extends over 14 amino acids. After removal of 3 bases from V and 1 base from J, the junction contained 2 bases not matched to a gene. CDR3 region: CASSFRGPNTEAFF. The CDR3 nucleotides read TGTGCCAGCAGCTTTAGGGGGCCGAACACTGAAGCTTTCTTT.

This rearrangement joins TRBV19 to TRBJ2-5, with 9 bases fitting TRBD2. The CDR3 length is 18 residues. Germline CDR1 is LNHDA and CDR2 is SQIVND (reference sequence). The trim removed 5 bases at V and 4 bases at J, leaving 17 bases unmatched. This chain's CDR3 is CASSPIFRGGADGETQYF. CDR3 sequence (DNA): TGTGCCAGTAGTCCCATTTTCCGCGGGGGGGCGGATGGAGAGACCCAGTACTTC.

This clone appeared a single time. This chain joins TRBV21-1 and TRBJ2-2; the table's D call TRBD2 went unverified against the DNA. TRBV21-1 is a documented pseudogene. This CDR3 has 16 residues. CDR3 nucleotide sequence: TGTGCCAGCAGAAGTAGGAGTGATACGAACACCGGGGAGCTGTTTTTT. Encoded protein: CASRSRSDTNTGELFF.

This clone was picked up a small number of times. The rearrangement links TRBV7-2 to TRBJ2-1; D is perhaps TRBD2 (6 bases). The CDR3 contains 14 residues. Between the trimmed V and J ends, which lost 2 bases and 6 bases, there was a span of 11 bases. Per germline, CDR1 SGHTA and CDR2 FQGNSA. As DNA, the CDR3 is TGTGCCAGCAGCTTAAGGAGCGGGCGCAATGAGCAGTTCTTC. Its protein product is CASSLRSGRNEQFF.

The chain carries TRBV12-5 and TRBJ2-3; TRBD2 aligns across 7 bases. V dropped 0 bases and J dropped 2; count of bases not matched to a gene: 5. The CDR3 length is 16 residues. Germline V gene data show CDR1 as LGHNT and CDR2 as FRNRAP. CDR3 in amino acids: CASGLVRAGDTDTQYF. CDR3 nucleotide sequence: TGTGCTAGTGGTTTGGTACGGGCGGGGGACACAGATACGCAGTATTTT.

This chain links TRBV9 with TRBJ2-7; 9 bases map to TRBD1. V lost 3 bases to trimming and J lost 7 bases; unmatched junction nucleotides: 11. Per germline, CDR1 SGDLS and CDR2 YYNGEE. The CDR3 spans 15 residues. The CDR3 nucleotides are TGTGCCAGCAGCGACTCTGCCGGGACAGGGCGGGAGCAGTACTTC. Translation: CASSDSAGTGREQYF. Complete variable domain (other parts from reference TRBV9 and TRBJ2-7): DSGVTQTPKHLITATGQRVTLRCSPRSGDLSVYWYQQSLDQGLQFLIQYYNGEERAKGNILERFSAQQFPDLHSELNLSSLELGDSALYFCASSDSAGTGREQYFGPGTRLTVT.

A few counts support this clone. V is TRBV4-1 and J is TRBJ2-7; perhaps TRBD1 as D (6 bases). The germline V gene has CDR1 MGHRA and CDR2 YSYEKL. V was clipped by 0 bases and J by 7 bases, with 19 bases between them. The CDR3 totals 16 residues. The CDR3 DNA reads TGCGCCAGCAGCCAAGAACCCGGACAGTTTCTTAGGGAGCAGTACTTC. Protein sequence: CASSQEPGQFLREQYF.

The V gene is TRBV19, the J gene TRBJ2-1; D possibly corresponds to TRBD2 (6 bases). Germline V lookup: CDR1 LNHDA, CDR2 SQIVND (reference sequence). CDR3 length: 15 residues. The germline V and J ends were trimmed by 5 bases and 10 bases, with 21 bases remaining between them. CDR3 in amino acids: CASSVAVYPGREQFF. The CDR3 DNA reads TGTGCCAGTAGTGTCGCGGTATACCCAGGGAGGGAGCAGTTCTTC.

The sample holds one count of this clone. The V and J genes are TRBV7-9 and TRBJ1-1; possibly TRBD1 for D (6 bases). The CDR3 is made up of 12 amino acids. In germline, CDR1 is SEHNR, CDR2 FQNEAQ (reference sequence). V was clipped by 1 base and J by 11 bases, with 11 bases between them. CDR3 in DNA: TGTGCCAGCAGCTTAGTCCGGGACAAGGCTTTCTTT. The encoded protein is CASSLVRDKAFF.

The chain links TRBV5-6 to TRBJ2-6; 7 bases are shared with TRBD2. This CDR3 region has 18 residues. After removal of 2 bases from V and 1 base from J, the junction contained 9 bases not matched to a gene. The germline CDR1 and CDR2 sequences are SGHDT and YYEEEE. The CDR3 reads CASSLGLGAVSGANVLTF. The DNA of the CDR3 is TGTGCCAGCAGCTTAGGACTAGGGGCGGTATCTGGGGCCAACGTCCTGACTTTC.

The chain uses TRBV2 and TRBJ1-3; 8 nucleotides match TRBD1. Trimming removed 6 bases from V and 8 bases from J; junction bases left unmatched: 6. CDR1 SNHLY and CDR2 FYNNEI come from the germline V gene. The CDR3 consists of 13 residues. CDR3 loop: CASRRDRRYTIYF. CDR3 nucleotides: TGTGCCAGCAGGCGGGACAGGAGGTACACCATATATTTT.

This clone was seen once. The chain links TRBV24-1 to TRBJ2-1; TRBD2 matches 11 bases. Germline CDR1 and CDR2: KGHDR and SFDVKD. With V trimmed by 5 bases and J by 6 bases, 8 bases remained unmatched. The CDR3 runs to 16 residues. CDR3 sequence reads: CATSGLAGTVSNEQFF. In nucleotides, the CDR3 is TGTGCCACCAGTGGACTAGCGGGAACTGTGTCCAATGAGCAGTTCTTC.